This TCR beta chain was recorded in a study of spatial heterogeneity in lung cancer. For this clonotype: Germline is not matched at one junction end, which may reflect a read error.

There are 13 residues in the CDR3. The germline gives CDR1 SEHNR, CDR2 FQNEAQ (reference sequence). As to time point: sample taken at primary tumor resection. The study sequenced unsorted whole RNA from tumor, nontumor lung or frozen PBMC. Every cDNA TCR molecule received its own unique molecular identifier. TCRdb reprocessed the 5' RACE reads via MiXCR and lists one record per CDR3 protein. The table records more than 9,500 distinct CDR3 sequences, over 15% of them present only once. The chain carries TRBV7-9 and TRBJ1-5; D possibly corresponds to TRBD1 (6 bases). The sequencing here drew on PBMCs, taken at surgery. This TCR was recovered from a male donor with early-stage non-small cell lung cancer. The CDR3 is CASGTGGNQSQHF. CDR3 nucleotides: TGTGCCAGCGGGACCGGGGGCAATCAGTCCCAGCATTTT.